The 9 T cell receptor beta chains given below trace back to one sample, sequenced in a study of blood T cell repertoires in COVID-19. This table comes from immunoSEQ multiplex PCR, and its TCRdb copy is limited to in-frame clones, with some not included. The sample lists about 45,000 clones, about 88% occurring once. Sequenced: peripheral blood. The receptor set was obtained from a human donor in a cohort sampled during active COVID-19.

The chain recombines TRBV7-9 with TRBJ1-4; 7 bases match TRBD1. This CDR3 region has 11 residues. Germline loops: CDR1 SEHNR, CDR2 FQNEAQ (reference sequence). After removal of 6 bases from V and 15 bases from J, the junction contained 7 bases not matched to a gene. This CDR3 reads CASSMETGLFF. CDR3 coding DNA: TGTGCCAGCAGTATGGAGACAGGGTTGTTTTTT.

The CDR3, as DNA: TGTGCCAGCAGTAGCCGCGTCCGGGGTGGCGGGGGCCCATGGGATACGCAGTATTTT. Translation: CASSSRVRGGGGPWDTQYF. V gene TRBV6-2 or TRBV6-3 combines with J gene TRBJ2-3; TRBD2 is a possible D gene (7 bases). V lost 5 bases and J lost 6, with 30 bases in between. In germline, CDR1 is MNHEY, CDR2 SVGEGT. The CDR3 is 19 residues long.

This rearrangement joins TRBV7-8 to TRBJ2-5; possibly TRBD1 for D (6 bases). The CDR3 runs 17 residues. The ends were cut back, 4 bases at V and 2 bases at J, with 20 bases in the middle. Germline assignment: CDR1 SGHVS and CDR2 FQNEAQ. In DNA form, the CDR3 reads TGTGCCAGCAGCTGGGGGCGACGGCGGAGGACGCAAGAGACCCAGTACTTC. Amino acids: CASSWGRRRRTQETQYF.

The chain employs TRBV9 and TRBJ2-1; D is ambiguous. This CDR3 has 14 residues. The V and J ends lost 5 bases and 6 bases respectively, with 15 bases between them. Germline V gene lookup returns CDR1 SGDLS and CDR2 YYNGEE. The CDR3 spells CASSPGLEANEQFF. Written as DNA, the CDR3 is TGTGCCAGCAGTCCCGGCCTAGAGGCCAATGAGCAGTTCTTC.

The gene calls are TRBV7-9 and TRBJ1-1; D gene uncertain. Germline V CDR1 and CDR2: SEHNR, FQNEAQ (reference sequence). This CDR3 comprises 11 residues. The V end lost 1 base, the J end lost 10 bases, and 7 bases lay between the germline ends. CDR3 residues: CASSLGAAAFF. The CDR3 DNA is TGTGCCAGCAGCTTAGGGGCTGCAGCTTTCTTT.

The V gene is TRBV11-2, the J gene TRBJ2-1, with 7 bases that match TRBD1. The germline V gene encodes CDR1 SGHAT and CDR2 FQNNGV. CDR3 size: 16 residues. With 5 bases clipped from V and 9 bases from J, the junction kept 16 bases outside the gene matches. CDR3 nucleotides: TGTGCCAGCAGCCCCGGGTTAGGGGGCCAGGCAATTGAGCAGTTCTTC. Amino acids: CASSPGLGGQAIEQFF.

This sequence joins TRBV7-2 and TRBJ2-2; 13 bases line up with TRBD2. CDR1 and CDR2 (germline): SGHTA, FQGNSA. The CDR3 has 16 residues. The ends lost 4 bases at V and 7 bases at J; junction bases unmatched: 6. CDR3 residues: CASSSGTSGTFGELFF. Written as DNA, the CDR3 is TGTGCCAGCAGCTCCGGGACTAGCGGGACCTTCGGGGAGCTGTTTTTT.

J is TRBJ2-7 and V is TRBV2, with D maybe TRBD1 (6 bases). The CDR3 is made up of 16 amino acids. Trimming stripped 8 bases from V and 3 bases from J, with 23 bases between. From germline, CDR1 is SNHLY and CDR2 FYNNEI. The DNA of the CDR3 is TGTGCCAGCTCAGAGGAAACAGGGAAGATGAGCTACGAGCAGTACTTC. It yields the protein CASSEETGKMSYEQYF.

The rearrangement links TRBV2 to TRBJ1-1; 10 nucleotides line up with TRBD1. The germline V gene encodes CDR1 SNHLY and CDR2 FYNNEI. This CDR3 contains 15 residues. Losses at the gene ends were 6 bases for V and 0 bases for J; bases not matched to a gene: 4. The CDR3 sequence is CASSRQGAVNTEAFF. The CDR3 nucleotides read TGTGCCAGCAGCCGACAGGGGGCGGTGAACACTGAAGCTTTCTTT.